The 23 T cell receptor beta chains in this list originate from one sample, sequenced in a study of control samples from healthy donors and cancer patients. Sequenced by immunoSEQ multiplex PCR; TCRdb stores in-frame clones only, minus some. The sample consists of roughly 170,000 clones, approximately 92% of them appearing once. Sequencing input: blood. The receptors stem from a woman aged 55-69 years in good health.

The rearrangement uses TRBV7-9 and TRBJ1-4, with D possibly matching TRBD1 (5 bases). The germline V and J ends were trimmed by 0 bases and 0 bases, with 8 bases remaining between them. Germline V gene lookup returns CDR1 SEHNR and CDR2 FQNEAQ (reference sequence). The CDR3 is 16 residues long. CDR3 protein: CASSLAFRATNEKLFF. CDR3 bases: TGTGCCAGCAGCTTAGCGTTCAGGGCAACTAATGAAAAACTGTTTTTT.

The gene calls are TRBV30 and TRBJ1-6, with TRBD1 as a possible D gene (5 bases). Germline CDR1 GTSNPN, CDR2 SVGIG (reference sequence). The CDR3 runs 15 residues. V was trimmed by 4 bases and J by 2 bases, leaving 12 bases between them. As DNA, the CDR3 is TGTGCCTGGATAGACGGGGCTACCTATAATTCACCCCTCCACTTT. Residues: CAWIDGATYNSPLHF. Full variable domain (remainder filled in from reference TRBV30 and TRBJ1-6): SQTIHQWPATLVQPVGSPLSLECTVEGTSNPNLYWYRQAAGRGLQLLFYSVGIGQISSEVPQNLSASRPQDRQFILSSKKLLLSDSGFYLCAWIDGATYNSPLHFGNGTRLTVT.

In its sample, this clone was seen once. The gene calls are TRBV12-3 or TRBV12-4 and TRBJ1-6; maybe TRBD1 (6 bases). This CDR3 comprises 13 residues. V lost 5 bases and J 6 bases, leaving 8 bases between the germline ends. CDR3 region: CASSPQGNSPLHF. CDR3 DNA: TGTGCCAGCAGTCCACAGGGTAATTCACCCCTCCACTTT.

This chain links TRBV2 with TRBJ1-2; 9 bases align to TRBD1. After removal of 7 bases from V and 3 bases from J, the junction contained 6 bases not matched to a gene. The germline V gene has CDR1 SNHLY and CDR2 FYNNEI. The CDR3 extends over 14 amino acids. The CDR3 region is CASKAQGAHYGYTF. The CDR3 DNA follows: TGTGCCAGCAAGGCACAGGGGGCGCACTATGGCTACACCTTC. Combining the CDR3 with reference TRBV2 and TRBJ1-2 gives the whole variable domain EPEVTQTPSHQVTQMGQEVILRCVPISNHLYFYWYRQILGQKVEFLVSFYNNEISEKSEIFDDQFSVERPDGSNFTLKIRSTKLEDSAMYFCASKAQGAHYGYTFGSGTRLTVV.

This chain joins TRBV5-1 and TRBJ1-6; 9 bases are shared with TRBD1. CDR1 is SGHRS, CDR2 YFSETQ, per germline. V dropped 2 bases and J dropped 6; count of bases not matched to a gene: 3. The CDR3 covers 15 residues. The CDR3, as DNA: TGCGCCAGCAGCTTAGGGACAGGGATTAATTCACCCCTCCACTTT. Its protein is CASSLGTGINSPLHF.

V gene TRBV11-1 combines with J gene TRBJ2-7; no firm D call. This CDR3 has 12 amino acids. Germline assignment: CDR1 SGHAT and CDR2 FQDESV (reference sequence). V lost 4 bases and J lost 3, with 7 bases in between. This CDR3 is CASSSTRYEQYF. CDR3 DNA: TGTGCCAGCAGCTCGACCCGCTACGAGCAGTACTTC. Together with reference TRBV11-1 and TRBJ2-7, the CDR3 gives the full variable domain: EAEVAQSPRYKITEKSQAVAFWCDPISGHATLYWYRQILGQGPELLVQFQDESVVDDSQLPKDRFSAERLKGVDSTLKIQPAELGDSAMYLCASSSTRYEQYFGPGTRLTVT.

The DNA of the CDR3 is TGCGCCAGCAGCGGGACAGGGATCGGGGAGCTGTTTTTT. Translation gives CASSGTGIGELFF. The V and J genes are TRBV5-1 and TRBJ2-2; 9 bases align to TRBD1. Germline V gene lookup returns CDR1 SGHRS and CDR2 YFSETQ. Trimming at V came to 4 bases and at J to 7 bases, leaving 2 bases not matched to a gene. This CDR3 spans 13 amino acids.

In this sample, this clone turned up once. CDR3 region: CASSPMGGVLSIQYF. Written as DNA, the CDR3 is TGTGCCAGCAGCCCCATGGGGGGCGTCCTGTCCATTCAGTACTTC. The chain links TRBV9 to TRBJ2-4; D possibly uses TRBD1 or TRBD2 (6 bases each). Germline CDR1 is SGDLS and CDR2 is YYNGEE. V lost 4 bases to trimming and J lost 9 bases, with 20 bases between them. The length of the CDR3 is 15 residues.

This clone was observed a single time. This chain links TRBV20-1 with TRBJ2-2, with unresolved D. Trimming cost V 3 bases and J 7 bases, with 3 bases left between them. Germline V gene lookup returns CDR1 DFQATT and CDR2 SNEGSKA (reference sequence). This CDR3 has 10 residues. This CDR3 is CSARGGELFF. CDR3 bases: TGCAGTGCTAGGGGCGGGGAGCTGTTTTTT.

This rearrangement joins TRBV19 to TRBJ2-2; TRBD2 agrees at 15 bases. Looked up from germline, CDR1 is LNHDA and CDR2 is SQIVND (reference sequence). The CDR3 loop spans 18 amino acids. V gave up 7 bases and J gave up 4 bases; unmatched junction bases: 10. The CDR3 DNA follows: TGTGCCAGTACCACGGGACTAGCGGGGGGTTCGAGCACCGGGGAGCTGTTTTTT. The encoded protein is CASTTGLAGGSSTGELFF.

The rearrangement uses TRBV27 and TRBJ1-1; 7 nucleotides match TRBD1. Germline V gene lookup returns CDR1 MNHEY and CDR2 SMNVEV (reference sequence). With V trimmed by 2 bases and J by 8 bases, 5 bases remained unmatched. The CDR3 runs to 13 residues. The CDR3 DNA reads as TGTGCCAGCAGTTTAGACAGGGCCAGGGAAGCTTTCTTT. This sequence encodes CASSLDRAREAFF.

This rearrangement joins TRBV19 to TRBJ1-1; D is perhaps TRBD1 (6 bases). Germline V gene data show CDR1 as LNHDA and CDR2 as SQIVND (reference sequence). This CDR3 region has 15 residues. With 5 bases removed from V and 7 bases from J, the gap between germline ends came to 20 bases. CDR3 bases: TGTGCCAGTAGTCCAGGACAGATCTTAACATTTGAAGCTTTCTTT. Its translation is CASSPGQILTFEAFF.

The V gene is TRBV12-3 or TRBV12-4, the J gene TRBJ1-6; unclear D gene. V was trimmed by 8 bases and J by 9 bases, leaving 11 bases between them. The CDR3 runs to 12 residues. As DNA, the CDR3 is TGTGCCAGCGCTCAGTTGCGTTCACCCCTCCACTTT. Translated: CASAQLRSPLHF.

This rearrangement joins TRBV19 to TRBJ2-1; no clear D gene. The CDR3 is 16 amino acids. Germline V gene lookup returns CDR1 LNHDA and CDR2 SQIVND (reference sequence). V shed 3 bases and J shed 10 bases, with 22 bases lying between them. CDR3 residues: CASSINRQALTREQFF. The CDR3 bases are TGTGCCAGTAGTATCAACCGCCAGGCCCTCACAAGGGAGCAGTTCTTC. Using reference TRBV19 and TRBJ2-1 for the parts outside the CDR3, the full variable domain is DGGITQSPKYLFRKEGQNVTLSCEQNLNHDAMYWYRQDPGQGLRLIYYSQIVNDFQKGDIAEGYSVSREKKESFPLTVTSAQKNPTAFYLCASSINRQALTREQFFGPGTRLTVL.

The V and J genes are TRBV9 and TRBJ1-1, with no clear D. The CDR3 runs to 13 residues. Germline CDR1 reads SGDLS; CDR2 reads YYNGEE. V was shortened by 0 bases and J by 4 bases, with 7 bases between the two germline ends. The DNA of the CDR3 is TGTGCCAGCAGCGTAGGACGGTCCACTGAAGCTTTCTTT. Residues: CASSVGRSTEAFF.

This rearrangement joins TRBV7-2 to TRBJ1-1; perhaps TRBD1 as D (5 bases). Germline V gives CDR1 SGHTA, CDR2 FQGNSA. This CDR3 has 14 amino acids. Trimming stripped 1 base from V and 5 bases from J, with 11 bases between. The CDR3 DNA follows: TGTGCCAGCAGCTTAGATCAGGGATGGACTGAAGCTTTCTTT. Its protein is CASSLDQGWTEAFF.

V is TRBV19 and J is TRBJ1-5; D perhaps matches TRBD1 (5 bases). The germline gives CDR1 LNHDA, CDR2 SQIVND (reference sequence). The CDR3 runs to 14 residues. V gave up 0 bases and J gave up 8 bases, with 11 bases separating them. CDR3 sequence reads: CASSIEEGAKPQHF. For the CDR3, the DNA is TGTGCCAGTAGTATAGAGGAAGGGGCGAAGCCCCAGCATTTT.

The chain employs TRBV30 and TRBJ2-2; 9 positions agree with TRBD2. The CDR3 is 17 residues long. Germline V gene sequence: CDR1 GTSNPN, CDR2 SVGIG (reference sequence). J was trimmed by 3 bases and V by 2 bases; bases with no gene match: 10. The CDR3 protein is CAWSSSGGPGDTGELFF. DNA of the CDR3: TGTGCCTGGAGTTCCAGCGGGGGGCCCGGGGACACCGGGGAGCTGTTTTTT.

The chain joins TRBV6-5 to TRBJ1-2, with a tentative D call TRBD1 (5 bases). From germline, CDR1 is MNHEY and CDR2 SVGAGI. V was trimmed by 6 bases and J by 4 bases, leaving 18 bases between them. This CDR3 region has 15 residues. The CDR3 sequence: CASSQTVGRPYGYTF. CDR3 nucleotide sequence: TGTGCCAGCAGCCAAACTGTGGGACGGCCCTATGGCTACACCTTC.

This clone was picked up one time. The rearrangement links TRBV19 to TRBJ1-4; D is uncertain. This CDR3 has 14 residues. From germline, CDR1 is LNHDA and CDR2 SQIVND (reference sequence). V was shortened by 5 bases and J by 0 bases, with 7 bases between the two germline ends. The CDR3 sequence is CASSRGPTNEKLFF. The CDR3 coding sequence is TGTGCCAGTAGTCGTGGACCAACTAATGAAAAACTGTTTTTT.

Points on this clone: One end of the junction is discordant with germline, which a read error may explain. The chain links TRBV6-5 to TRBJ2-2; 8 bases map to TRBD1. This CDR3 contains 11 residues. Germline CDR1 is MNHEY and CDR2 is SVGAGI. The CDR3, as DNA: TGTGCCGGCAGGGGGCCAAGGGAGCTGTTTTTT. Its translation: CAGRGPRELFF.

This chain uses TRBV27 with TRBJ2-2; TRBD1 agrees at 7 bases. CDR3 length equals 17 residues. V shed 5 bases, J shed 6 bases, and the junction held 15 bases outside the gene matches. Germline V gives CDR1 MNHEY, CDR2 SMNVEV (reference sequence). The CDR3: CASSILGPTGLSGELFF. In nucleotides, the CDR3 is TGTGCCAGCAGTATTTTAGGGCCGACAGGGTTGTCCGGGGAGCTGTTTTTT.

This sequence joins TRBV5-1 and TRBJ2-1; possibly TRBD1 for D (6 bases). Germline lookup yields CDR1 SGHRS and CDR2 YFSETQ. This CDR3 has 12 residues. V lost 0 bases and J 10 bases, leaving 8 bases between the germline ends. CDR3 bases: TGCGCCAGCAGCTTGGACAGGGCGGAGCAGTTCTTC. Translating gives CASSLDRAEQFF. The complete variable domain, with remaining parts taken from reference TRBV5-1 and TRBJ2-1, reads KAGVTQTPRYLIKTRGQQVTLSCSPISGHRSVSWYQQTPGQGLQFLFEYFSETQRNKGNFPGRFSGRQFSNSRSEMNVSTLELGDSALYLCASSLDRAEQFFGPGTRLTVL.